The 17 T cell receptor beta chains below were found in one sample sequenced in a study of OX40 agonist ivuxolimab in advanced cancers. Produced via immunoSEQ multiplex PCR; TCRdb's table is partial and in-frame only. The sample has 65,000 to 70,000 clones; around 73% are singletons. The specimen comprised CD4+ or CD8+ T cells sorted from blood, sampled in a trial of the OX40 agonist ivuxolimab. The receptor set was obtained from an adult with an advanced solid tumor such as melanoma, head and neck, liver or kidney cancer.

The genes are TRBV12-5 and TRBJ2-3, with 8 positions matching TRBD2. The CDR3 has 21 amino acids. With 4 bases clipped from V and 2 bases from J, the junction kept 23 bases outside the gene matches. Germline V lookup: CDR1 LGHNT, CDR2 FRNRAP. The CDR3 loop is CASGWIQSVFGREVITDTQYF. CDR3 DNA: TGTGCTAGTGGTTGGATACAATCCGTTTTCGGGCGGGAGGTCATCACAGATACGCAGTATTTT.

This chain connects TRBV18 to TRBJ1-1, with 7 nucleotides matching TRBD1. The V gene end was trimmed by 2 bases and the J gene end by 0 bases; junction bases not matched to a gene: 3. CDR1 KGHSH and CDR2 LQKENI come from the germline V gene. CDR3 length: 15 residues. The CDR3 DNA reads TGTGCCAGCTCACCAAAGACAGGGTTGAACACTGAAGCTTTCTTT. It is translated as CASSPKTGLNTEAFF.

CDR3 sequence: CASSPTGLNSPLHF. In DNA, the CDR3 is TGCGCCAGCAGCCCGACAGGGCTTAATTCACCCCTCCACTTT. The chain has TRBV5-1 and TRBJ1-6; 7 bases map to TRBD1. Germline values: CDR1 SGHRS, CDR2 YFSETQ. This CDR3 contains 14 residues. V was clipped by 4 bases and J by 6 bases; unmatched bases: 4. The full variable domain, in which reference TRBV5-1 and TRBJ1-6 provide the parts outside the CDR3, is KAGVTQTPRYLIKTRGQQVTLSCSPISGHRSVSWYQQTPGQGLQFLFEYFSETQRNKGNFPGRFSGRQFSNSRSEMNVSTLELGDSALYLCASSPTGLNSPLHFGNGTRLTVT.

In this sample, this clone turned up a few times. This chain joins TRBV5-6 and TRBJ2-4; TRBD1 agrees at 7 bases. There are 17 residues in the CDR3. Germline CDR1 SGHDT, CDR2 YYEEEE. Trimming removed 4 bases from V and 0 bases from J; junction bases left unmatched: 10. The CDR3 nucleotides are TGTGCCAGCAGCGCCGACAGGGTTCAGCTAGCCAAAAACATTCAGTACTTC. Protein product: CASSADRVQLAKNIQYF. The variable domain in full, with the rest retrieved from reference TRBV5-6 and TRBJ2-4, is DAGVTQSPTHLIKTRGQQVTLRCSPKSGHDTVSWYQQALGQGPQFIFQYYEEEERQRGNFPDRFSGHQFPNYSSELNVNALLLGDSALYLCASSADRVQLAKNIQYFGAGTRLSVL.

This chain joins TRBV18 and TRBJ1-1; D may be TRBD1 (5 bases). The germline V gene encodes CDR1 KGHSH and CDR2 LQKENI. The CDR3 is 16 residues long. Trimming removed 8 bases from V and 1 base from J, with 20 bases in between. The CDR3 protein is CASTQNGPGENTEAFF. In DNA, the CDR3 is TGTGCCAGCACTCAAAACGGGCCGGGGGAGAACACTGAAGCTTTCTTT.

The V call is TRBV6-6, the J call TRBJ1-5; D ambiguous. The V gene's germline CDR1 is MNHNY and CDR2 SVGAGI (reference sequence). V lost 7 bases and J lost 7, with 14 bases in between. The CDR3 is made up of 13 amino acids. The CDR3 bases are TGTGCCAGCACCATAGTTGAGGTCCAGCCCCAGCATTTT. Its protein is CASTIVEVQPQHF.

This chain joins TRBV6-4 and TRBJ1-2; no definite D call. This CDR3 contains 16 residues. Germline V gene lookup returns CDR1 MRHNA and CDR2 SNTAGT. Trimming shortened V by 4 bases and J by 4 bases, and 19 bases separated the two germline ends. CDR3 nucleotide sequence: TGTGCCAGCAGTGCTACAACTCCGGTCGGCACCTATGGCTACACCTTC. Translation gives CASSATTPVGTYGYTF.

This clone showed up just a few times. This chain connects TRBV6-1 to TRBJ1-5, with D maybe TRBD1 (5 bases). Germline V gene lookup returns CDR1 MNHNS and CDR2 SASEGT. V was pared by 2 bases and J by 4 bases, with 12 bases between. The CDR3 runs 15 residues. The CDR3 loop reads CASSERNGGNQPQHF. CDR3 coding DNA: TGTGCCAGCAGTGAACGGAATGGGGGAAATCAGCCCCAGCATTTT.

The sample holds a few counts of this clone. This sequence joins TRBV28 and TRBJ1-6; 7 bases are a match to TRBD1. The CDR3 has 12 amino acids. CDR1 is MDHEN and CDR2 is SYDVKM in the germline V gene. The V gene end was trimmed by 1 base and the J gene end by 17 bases; junction bases not matched to a gene: 5. The CDR3 bases are TGTGCCAGCAGTTTATTCGGGCAGGGGGTCCACTTT. Translation: CASSLFGQGVHF.

The chain uses TRBV11-2 and TRBJ2-5; maybe TRBD1 (6 bases). CDR1 and CDR2 (germline): SGHAT, FQNNGV. This CDR3 region has 15 residues. V lost 3 bases, J lost 5 bases, and 16 bases lay in between. The CDR3 DNA sequence: TGTGCCAGCAGCTTGAATACAGGGTTTATGGAGACCCAGTACTTC. The encoded protein is CASSLNTGFMETQYF.

The rearrangement uses TRBV28 and TRBJ1-5; 7 nucleotides line up with TRBD1. From germline, CDR1 is MDHEN and CDR2 SYDVKM. The CDR3 sequence is 18 residues long. V was clipped by 6 bases and J by 3 bases; unmatched bases: 17. The CDR3 DNA is TGTGCCAGCAGCGCCCCACCCTCGACAGGGTTGGTCAATCAGCCCCAGCATTTT. As protein: CASSAPPSTGLVNQPQHF.

The chain is built from TRBV19 and TRBJ1-1; TRBD1 aligns across 7 bases. The germline CDR1 and CDR2 sequences are LNHDA and SQIVND (reference sequence). J lost 6 bases, V lost 7 bases, and 2 bases had no gene match. This CDR3 contains 11 residues. CDR3 coding DNA: TGTGCCAGTAACAGGGGTGCTGAAGCTTTCTTT. Residues: CASNRGAEAFF.

The rearrangement joins TRBV28 to TRBJ2-5, with 8 bases aligning to TRBD2. Germline-derived CDR1 and CDR2 are MDHEN and SYDVKM. CDR3 size: 15 residues. The V and J ends lost 5 bases and 2 bases, in that order; junction bases with no gene match: 7. CDR3 in DNA: TGTGCCAGCAGTCCGGGGGGGGCGCTACAAGAGACCCAGTACTTC. Translation gives CASSPGGALQETQYF.

This clone rates as medium-sized. The CDR3 region is CASSLDTNYGYTF. The CDR3 DNA follows: TGCGCCAGCAGCTTGGACACCAACTATGGCTACACCTTC. The J gene is TRBJ1-2, the V gene TRBV5-1, with D hard to call. The length of the CDR3 is 13 residues. Germline CDR1 is SGHRS and CDR2 is YFSETQ. V was trimmed by 0 bases and J by 2 bases, leaving 5 bases between them.

This chain joins TRBV29-1 and TRBJ2-7; a possible D gene is TRBD1 (5 bases). Trimming removed 8 bases from V and 6 bases from J, with 26 bases in between. CDR1 and CDR2 (germline): SQVTM, ANQGSEA. The CDR3 spans 15 residues. CDR3 residues: CSPFLWGRGPSEQYF. In DNA form, the CDR3 reads TGCAGCCCGTTCCTCTGGGGTAGGGGCCCTTCCGAGCAGTACTTC.

Only a few counts were recorded for this clone. V gene TRBV30 combines with J gene TRBJ2-1; TRBD2 matches 7 bases. Germline V gene data show CDR1 as GTSNPN and CDR2 as SVGIG (reference sequence). CDR3 size: 12 residues. The CDR3 loop reads CAAQRGGYEQFF. The CDR3 nucleotides read TGTGCTGCCCAGCGGGGAGGCTATGAGCAGTTCTTC.

This sequence joins TRBV19 and TRBJ2-7; TRBD1 matches 7 bases. Germline CDR1 LNHDA, CDR2 SQIVND (reference sequence). The V segment lost 4 bases and the J segment 3 bases; nucleotides outside the gene matches: 9. The CDR3 is 15 residues long. Here the CDR3 reads CASSTLSGQFYEQYF. The CDR3 DNA sequence: TGTGCCAGTAGTACCCTTTCGGGACAGTTCTACGAGCAGTACTTC.